What follows is one TCR beta chain and its context. The sample originates from a study of Graves' ophthalmopathy and Graves' hyperthyroidism. From RNA, the CDR3 regions of TCR beta chains were amplified and sequenced. First-round RT-PCR employed HTBI primers, with a second-round multiplex PCR after it. TCRdb itself ran the multiplex PCR reads through MiXCR, one entry per CDR3 protein. Of around 1,000,000 distinct CDR3 sequences listed, 35% to 40% are singletons. Germline loops: CDR1 MGHRA, CDR2 YSYEKL. With 4 bases removed from V and 8 bases from J, the gap between germline ends came to 17 bases. This CDR3 has 14 residues.

The chain combines TRBV4-1 with TRBJ1-2; the D gene is possibly TRBD1 (6 bases). This receptor was taken from an adult man with Graves' hyperthyroidism. The source material was peripheral blood or thyroid tissue (not recorded which). As DNA, the CDR3 is TGCGCCAGCAGCCGGGTCGGGGGGCCTGGGGGCTACACCTTC. As protein: CASSRVGGPGGYTF.